Following are 20 T cell receptor beta chains from one sample sequenced in a study of blood T cell repertoires in COVID-19. Generated by immunoSEQ multiplex PCR, the TCRdb table keeps only in-frame clones and is missing some. The sample consists of approximately 240,000 clones, just over 90% of them appearing once. The sequenced sample consisted of PBMCs or T cells enriched from blood (not recorded which). Every receptor here comes from a woman aged 18-29 years who had recovered from COVID-19.

This chain uses TRBV5-8 with TRBJ1-5; a weak D match, TRBD1 (5 bases). This CDR3 region has 16 residues. Germline V gene sequence: CDR1 SGHTS, CDR2 YDEGEE. With 1 base removed from V and 4 bases from J, the gap between germline ends came to 15 bases. The CDR3 is CASSLRLASGNQPQHF. The CDR3 nucleotides are TGTGCCAGCAGCTTGAGGCTGGCTTCAGGGAATCAGCCCCAGCATTTT.

In its sample, this clone was seen once. The chain combines TRBV18 with TRBJ1-2; a weak D match, TRBD1 (5 bases). V dropped 4 bases and J dropped 8 bases, with 20 bases sitting between them. The CDR3 is made up of 15 amino acids. CDR1 and CDR2 (germline): KGHSH, LQKENI. CDR3 residues: CASSQATDDSFGYTF. DNA of the CDR3: TGTGCCAGCTCACAAGCGACAGACGATTCCTTCGGCTACACCTTC.

The gene calls are TRBV19 and TRBJ2-2, with 13 bases that match TRBD2. With V trimmed by 7 bases and J by 3 bases, 8 bases remained unmatched. This CDR3 contains 17 residues. Germline V CDR1 and CDR2: LNHDA, SQIVND (reference sequence). As DNA, the CDR3 is TGTGCCAGTAAACCGACTAGCGGGGGGACGCACACCGGGGAGCTGTTTTTT. It specifies CASKPTSGGTHTGELFF.

The V gene is TRBV14, the J gene TRBJ1-2; 10 bases align to TRBD1. The CDR3 extends over 14 amino acids. With V trimmed by 4 bases and J by 7 bases, 6 bases remained unmatched. The germline V gene has CDR1 SGHDN and CDR2 FVKESK. The CDR3 is CASSPQTGGRGYTF. As DNA, the CDR3 is TGTGCCAGCAGCCCTCAGACAGGGGGCCGTGGCTACACCTTC. Using reference TRBV14 and TRBJ1-2 for the parts outside the CDR3, the full variable domain is EAGVTQFPSHSVIEKGQTVTLRCDPISGHDNLYWYRRVMGKEIKFLLHFVKESKQDESGMPNNRFLAERTGGTYSTLKVQPAELEDSGVYFCASSPQTGGRGYTFGSGTRLTVV.

The V and J genes are TRBV28 and TRBJ1-5; possibly TRBD1 for D (5 bases). The germline CDR1 and CDR2 sequences are MDHEN and SYDVKM. The V gene lost 2 bases and the J gene lost 10 bases, with 9 bases spanning the gap. CDR3 length: 12 amino acids. CDR3 sequence reads: CASSLGGNPQHF. Here the CDR3 DNA reads TGTGCCAGCAGTTTAGGGGGGAACCCCCAGCATTTT.

This clone was seen only once. The J gene is TRBJ2-3, the V gene TRBV29-1; 10 nucleotides align to TRBD1. This CDR3 has 13 residues. The germline V gene has CDR1 SQVTM and CDR2 ANQGSEA. Trimming took 5 bases from V and 6 from J; bases not matched to a gene: 5. The CDR3 DNA follows: TGCAGCGTTAGGGGGACAGGGGACGATACGCAGTATTTT. This sequence encodes CSVRGTGDDTQYF.

The chain couples TRBV7-9 to TRBJ2-3; 11 bases map to TRBD2. Germline loops: CDR1 SEHNR, CDR2 FQNEAQ (reference sequence). J was trimmed by 5 bases and V by 5 bases; bases with no gene match: 6. This CDR3 has 15 amino acids. The CDR3 nucleotides are TGTGCCAGCAGCACCAGACTAGCGGGGATAGATACGCAGTATTTT. This sequence encodes CASSTRLAGIDTQYF. Full variable domain (outside the CDR3, taken from reference TRBV7-9 and TRBJ2-3): DTGVSQNPRHKITKRGQNVTFRCDPISEHNRLYWYRQTLGQGPEFLTYFQNEAQLEKSRLLSDRFSAERPKGSFSTLEIQRTEQGDSAMYLCASSTRLAGIDTQYFGPGTRLTVL.

The rearrangement joins TRBV5-6 to TRBJ1-6; TRBD1 matches at 7 bases. The germline V gene encodes CDR1 SGHDT and CDR2 YYEEEE. The CDR3 has 15 residues. V lost 0 bases, J lost 9 bases, and 6 bases stayed unmatched. CDR3 bases: TGTGCCAGCAGCTTGGCAGGGGGTGTCAGTTCACCCCTCCACTTT. This codes for CASSLAGGVSSPLHF.

This clone came up a few times. The rearrangement joins TRBV5-6 to TRBJ2-5, with D possibly TRBD1 on 6 matching bases. V was clipped by 1 base and J by 5 bases, with 18 bases between them. In germline, CDR1 is SGHDT, CDR2 YYEEEE. The CDR3 has 16 amino acids. In DNA, the CDR3 is TGTGCCAGCAGCTTGTTGGGCGAGGGGGTGTGGGAGACCCAGTACTTC. Protein product: CASSLLGEGVWETQYF.

This chain connects TRBV6-5 to TRBJ1-1; D may be TRBD1 (5 bases). CDR1 and CDR2 from the germline V gene are MNHEY and SVGAGI. The CDR3 sequence is 14 residues long. V was cut by 6 bases and J by 0 bases, with 11 bases left in between. This CDR3 reads CASSLDSLNTEAFF. The CDR3 DNA follows: TGTGCCAGCAGCCTCGACAGCTTGAACACTGAAGCTTTCTTT.

This rearrangement joins TRBV5-1 to TRBJ2-3; D remains unclear. CDR1 is SGHRS, CDR2 YFSETQ, per germline. The CDR3 extends over 15 amino acids. The germline V and J ends were trimmed by 0 bases and 4 bases, with 12 bases remaining between them. This chain's CDR3 is CASSLASGEADTQYF. The DNA of the CDR3 is TGCGCCAGCAGCTTGGCCTCTGGAGAGGCAGATACGCAGTATTTT.

The chain combines TRBV24-1 with TRBJ1-2; 7 bases agree with TRBD1. This CDR3 is 14 amino acids long. Germline CDR1 KGHDR, CDR2 SFDVKD. The V gene end was trimmed by 3 bases and the J gene end by 4 bases; junction bases not matched to a gene: 4. CDR3 DNA sequence: TGTGCCACCAGTGATCGGGACAGCCCCTATGGCTACACCTTC. This gives the protein CATSDRDSPYGYTF.

This clone showed up just a few times. The chain links TRBV3-1 (or the pseudogene TRBV3-2) to TRBJ2-3; D perhaps matches TRBD2 (5 bases). Germline assignment: CDR1 LGHDT and CDR2 YNNKEL (reference sequence). The CDR3 has 13 residues. V lost 2 bases, J lost 4 bases, and 7 bases lay in between. The CDR3 protein is CASSQWRADTQYF. The CDR3 nucleotides are TGTGCCAGCAGCCAATGGCGGGCAGATACGCAGTATTTT.

This clone has more than one count but fewer than ten. The chain is built from TRBV28 and TRBJ1-5; unclear D gene. This CDR3 is 15 amino acids long. Germline-derived CDR1 and CDR2 are MDHEN and SYDVKM. The V end was cut by 2 bases, the J end by 1 base, with 9 bases between. CDR3 DNA: TGTGCCAGCAGTTTAGACACAGAGAGCAATCAGCCCCAGCATTTT. It encodes CASSLDTESNQPQHF.

The rearrangement joins TRBV28 to TRBJ2-7, with D perhaps TRBD2 (6 bases). Deletions cut 9 bases from V and 4 bases from J, with 10 bases between. CDR1 and CDR2 from the germline V gene are MDHEN and SYDVKM. The CDR3 contains 11 residues. The CDR3 DNA reads as TGTGCCAGTCAGGGAGGTTACGAGCAGTACTTC. Its translation is CASQGGYEQYF.

V is TRBV19 and J is TRBJ1-2, with 10 nucleotides matching TRBD1. With 8 bases clipped from V and 0 bases from J, the junction kept 6 bases outside the gene matches. This CDR3 contains 15 residues. Germline values: CDR1 LNHDA, CDR2 SQIVND (reference sequence). The CDR3 DNA is TGTGCCAGTCTAACCGGGACAGGGGCTAACTATGGCTACACCTTC. Its translation is CASLTGTGANYGYTF.

This clone has only one observation. V is TRBV28 and J is TRBJ1-2; TRBD1 aligns across 9 bases. The CDR3 covers 14 residues. CDR1 is MDHEN, CDR2 SYDVKM, per germline. V lost 6 bases, J lost 4 bases, and 6 bases stayed unmatched. The CDR3 nucleotides read TGTGCCAGCAGCCGACAGGGGGAGAGCTATGGCTACACCTTC. As protein: CASSRQGESYGYTF.

As regards this clone: The identical CDR3 is also encoded by other nucleotide sequences in the sample. The rearrangement links TRBV24-1 to TRBJ2-1; TRBD2 aligns across 9 bases. The CDR3 extends over 13 amino acids. Looked up from germline, CDR1 is KGHDR and CDR2 is SFDVKD. J gave up 4 bases and V 9 bases, and 3 bases lay outside the gene matches. The CDR3 DNA reads TGTGCCACCGGGCTAGCGGGGTACAATGAGCAGTTCTTC. It yields the protein CATGLAGYNEQFF.

The chain couples TRBV29-1 to TRBJ1-2; 10 positions match TRBD1. Germline values: CDR1 SQVTM, CDR2 ANQGSEA. The J segment lost 4 bases and the V segment lost 5 bases, leaving 7 bases of the junction unmatched. The CDR3 runs to 14 residues. The CDR3, as DNA: TGCAGCGTTTACCCCCGGACAGGGGGCTATGGCTACACCTTC. This translates into CSVYPRTGGYGYTF.

V is TRBV5-1 and J is TRBJ1-1; 7 bases match TRBD1. The CDR3 spans 14 residues. CDR1 SGHRS and CDR2 YFSETQ come from the germline V gene. The V and J ends lost 3 bases and 5 bases, in that order; junction bases with no gene match: 7. Here the CDR3 DNA reads TGCGCCAGCAGCTCCAGGGGGGTCAGAACTGAAGCTTTCTTT. Translated: CASSSRGVRTEAFF.